The sequence of this T cell receptor beta chain was determined in a study of cytomegalovirus exposure and HLA in healthy donors. The CDR3 covers 20 residues. The germline V gene encodes CDR1 MGHRA and CDR2 YSYEKL. V was pared by 3 bases and J by 6 bases, with 15 bases of the junction left unmatched. The PCR was carried out with 60 Vbeta primers and 13 Jbeta primers. Produced via immunoSEQ multiplex PCR; TCRdb's table is partial and in-frame only. The data hold some 140,000 clones, with over 60% observed a single time. The clonotype comes from a male donor in good health and CMV-seropositive. The rearrangement links TRBV4-1 to TRBJ2-2, with 14 bases that match TRBD2. Sequences were obtained from PBMCs. CDR3 sequence: CASSHFRTSGGMIVPGELFF. CDR3 nucleotides: TGCGCCAGCAGCCACTTCCGGACTAGCGGGGGGATGATCGTACCCGGGGAGCTGTTTTTT.